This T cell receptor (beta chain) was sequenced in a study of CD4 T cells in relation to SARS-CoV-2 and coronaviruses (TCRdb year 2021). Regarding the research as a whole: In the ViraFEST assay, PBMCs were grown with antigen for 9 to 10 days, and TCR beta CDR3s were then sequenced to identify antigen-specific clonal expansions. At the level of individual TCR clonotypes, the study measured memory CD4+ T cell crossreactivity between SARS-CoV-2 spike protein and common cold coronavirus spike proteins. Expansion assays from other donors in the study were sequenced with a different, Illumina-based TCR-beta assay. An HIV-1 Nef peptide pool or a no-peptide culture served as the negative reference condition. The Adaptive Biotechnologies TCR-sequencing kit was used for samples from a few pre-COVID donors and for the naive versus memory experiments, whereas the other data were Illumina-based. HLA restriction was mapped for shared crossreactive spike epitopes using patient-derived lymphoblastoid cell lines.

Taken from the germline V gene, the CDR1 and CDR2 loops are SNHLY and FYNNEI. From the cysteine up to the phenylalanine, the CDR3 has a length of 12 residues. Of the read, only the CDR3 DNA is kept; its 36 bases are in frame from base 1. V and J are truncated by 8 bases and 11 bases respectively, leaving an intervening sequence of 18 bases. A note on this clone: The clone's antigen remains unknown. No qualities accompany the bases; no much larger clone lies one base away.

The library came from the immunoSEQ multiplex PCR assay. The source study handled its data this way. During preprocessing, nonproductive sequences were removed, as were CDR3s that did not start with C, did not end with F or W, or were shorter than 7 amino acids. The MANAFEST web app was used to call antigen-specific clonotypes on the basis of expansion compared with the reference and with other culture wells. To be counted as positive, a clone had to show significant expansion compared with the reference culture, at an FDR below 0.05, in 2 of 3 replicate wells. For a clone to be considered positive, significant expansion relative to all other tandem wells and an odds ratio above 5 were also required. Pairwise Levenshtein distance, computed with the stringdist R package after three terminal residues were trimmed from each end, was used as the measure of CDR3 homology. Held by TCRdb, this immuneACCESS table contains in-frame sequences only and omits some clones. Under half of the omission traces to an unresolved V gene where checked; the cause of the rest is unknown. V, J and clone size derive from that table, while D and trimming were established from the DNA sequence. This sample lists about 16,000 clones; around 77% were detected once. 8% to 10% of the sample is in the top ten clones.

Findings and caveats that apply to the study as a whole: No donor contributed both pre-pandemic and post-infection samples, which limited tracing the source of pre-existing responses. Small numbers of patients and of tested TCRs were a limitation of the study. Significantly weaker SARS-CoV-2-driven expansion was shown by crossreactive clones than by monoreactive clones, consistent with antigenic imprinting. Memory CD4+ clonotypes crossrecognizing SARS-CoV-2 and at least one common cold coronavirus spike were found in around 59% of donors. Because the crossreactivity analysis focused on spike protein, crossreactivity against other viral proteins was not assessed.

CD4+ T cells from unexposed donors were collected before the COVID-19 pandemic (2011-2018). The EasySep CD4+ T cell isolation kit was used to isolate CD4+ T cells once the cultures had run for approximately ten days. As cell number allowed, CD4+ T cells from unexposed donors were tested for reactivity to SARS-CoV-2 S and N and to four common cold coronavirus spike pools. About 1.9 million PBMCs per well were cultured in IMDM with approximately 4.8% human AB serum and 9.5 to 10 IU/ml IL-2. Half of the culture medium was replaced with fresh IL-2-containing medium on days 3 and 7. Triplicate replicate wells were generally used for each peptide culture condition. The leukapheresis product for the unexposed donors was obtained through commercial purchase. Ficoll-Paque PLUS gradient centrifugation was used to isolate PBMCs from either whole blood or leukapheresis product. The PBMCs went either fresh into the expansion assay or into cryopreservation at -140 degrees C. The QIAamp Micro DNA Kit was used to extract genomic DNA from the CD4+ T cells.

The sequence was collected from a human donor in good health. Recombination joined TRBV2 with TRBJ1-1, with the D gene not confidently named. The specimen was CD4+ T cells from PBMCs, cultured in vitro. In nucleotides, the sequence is TGTGCCAGCGAGTTATCCTCTGCCCGGGCTTTCTTT. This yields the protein CASELSSARAFF.